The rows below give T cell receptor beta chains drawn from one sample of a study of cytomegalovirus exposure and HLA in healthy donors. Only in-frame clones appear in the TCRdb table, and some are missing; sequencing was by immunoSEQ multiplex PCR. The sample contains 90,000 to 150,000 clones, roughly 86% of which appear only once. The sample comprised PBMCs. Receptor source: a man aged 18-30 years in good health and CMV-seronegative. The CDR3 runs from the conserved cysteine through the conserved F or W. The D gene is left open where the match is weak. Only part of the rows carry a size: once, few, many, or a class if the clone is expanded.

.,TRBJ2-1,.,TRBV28,TGTGCCAGCAGTTTTCTCTCCACCGGGAGTATAAACAATGAGCAGTTCTTC,CASSFLSTGSINNEQFF
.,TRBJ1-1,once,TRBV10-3,TGTGCCATCAGTCAGACAGGACAGAACACTGAAGCTTTCTTT,CAISQTGQNTEAFF
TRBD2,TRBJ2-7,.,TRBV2,TGTGCCAGCACTTTACAGGCGGGAGAGGCGTACGAGCAGTACTTC,CASTLQAGEAYEQYF
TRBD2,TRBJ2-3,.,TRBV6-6,TGTGCCGGTCGAAGGGCGGGGGGGCAAACAGATACGCAGTATTTT,CAGRRAGGQTDTQYF
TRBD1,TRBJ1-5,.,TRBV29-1,TGCAGCGTGGGGAACCTTCCGGGACAGGGGTCGGGTCAGCCCCAGCATTTT,CSVGNLPGQGSGQPQHF
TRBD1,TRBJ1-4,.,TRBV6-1,TGTGCCAGCAATATAGACAGGGTTATCGATGAAAAACTGTTTTTT,CASNIDRVIDEKLFF
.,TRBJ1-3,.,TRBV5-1,TGCGCCAGCAGCTTGGTTTCAGGGTCTGGAAACACCATATATTTT,CASSLVSGSGNTIYF
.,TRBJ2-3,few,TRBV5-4,TGTGCCAGCAGCTCCGTGGCGGATCGAACGCAGTATTTT,CASSSVADRTQYF
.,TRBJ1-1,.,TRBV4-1,TGCGCCAGCCGGCAGGGACAGAACACTGAAGCTTTCTTT,CASRQGQNTEAFF
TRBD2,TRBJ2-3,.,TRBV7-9,TGTGCCAGCAGCTTCTCTCTAGCGGGAGATGGAGATACGCAGTATTTT,CASSFSLAGDGDTQYF
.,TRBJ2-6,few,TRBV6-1,TGTGCCAGCAGTGAAGACAACTCTGGGGCCAACGTCCTGACTTTC,CASSEDNSGANVLTF
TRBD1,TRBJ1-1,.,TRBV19,TGTGCCAGTAGACTCGGGACAGGGGTTGGGATGAACACTGAAGCTTTCTTT,CASRLGTGVGMNTEAFF
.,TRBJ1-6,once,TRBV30,TGTGCCTGGAGTGTAGACAGAGATAATTCACCCCTCCACTTT,CAWSVDRDNSPLHF
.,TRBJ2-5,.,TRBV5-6,TGTGCCAGCAGCTGGGCGCAGTGGTCGACGGAGACCCAGTACTTC,CASSWAQWSTETQYF
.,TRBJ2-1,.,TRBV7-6,TGTGCCAGCAGCTCCGGACGGGGGACGGATGAGCAGTTCTTC,CASSSGRGTDEQFF
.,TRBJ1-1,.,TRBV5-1,TGCGCCAGCAGCTTGAACAGAAACACTGAAGCTTTCTTT,CASSLNRNTEAFF
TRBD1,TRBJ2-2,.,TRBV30,TGTGCCTGGAGGAGGACAGGGGACACCGGGGAGCTGTTTTTT,CAWRRTGDTGELFF
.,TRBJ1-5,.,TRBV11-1,TGTGCCAGCAGCTTAGATGGAGAAAATCAGCCCCAGCATTTT,CASSLDGENQPQHF
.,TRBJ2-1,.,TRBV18,TGTGCCAGCTCACCACCGTCCCAGGGCCTGGGGGAGCAGTTCTTC,CASSPPSQGLGEQFF
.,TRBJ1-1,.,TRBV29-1,TGCAGCGTTGAAGGGTGGACAGTGAACTCTGAAGCTTTCTTT,CSVEGWTVNSEAFF
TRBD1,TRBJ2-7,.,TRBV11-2,TGTGCCAGCAGCTTAGATTTCGGGACAGGGTACGAGCAGTACTTC,CASSLDFGTGYEQYF
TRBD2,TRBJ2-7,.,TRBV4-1,TGCGCCAGCAGCCAGCTGGACATGGGACTAGCGTCGCACGAGCAGTACTTC,CASSQLDMGLASHEQYF
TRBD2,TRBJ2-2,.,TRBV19,TGTGCCAGTAGTATATTGGGACTAGCCAACACCGGGGAGCTGTTTTTT,CASSILGLANTGELFF
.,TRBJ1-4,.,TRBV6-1,TGTGCCAGCAGTGATTGGGGAGATGAAAAACTGTTTTTT,CASSDWGDEKLFF
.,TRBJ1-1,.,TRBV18,TGTGCCAGCTCACCCACGGATGACTTGAACACTGAAGCTTTCTTT,CASSPTDDLNTEAFF
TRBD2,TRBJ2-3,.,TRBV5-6,TGTGCCAGCCAATCCCCCGGACTAGGGCTCTACACGCAGTATTTT,CASQSPGLGLYTQYF
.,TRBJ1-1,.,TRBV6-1,TGTGCCAGCAGTCGGACAAACCTTGAAGCTTTCTTT,CASSRTNLEAFF
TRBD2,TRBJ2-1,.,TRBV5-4,TGTGCCAGCAGCTTGGTGGCTAGCGGGAGGGGTGAGCAGTTCTTC,CASSLVASGRGEQFF